The 30 T cell receptor beta chains listed next were all sequenced from one sample in a study of blood T cell repertoires in COVID-19. Assay: immunoSEQ multiplex PCR; the TCRdb copy retains only in-frame clones and omits some. The data hold 100,000 to 150,000 clones, with approximately 74% observed a single time. The sample consisted of peripheral blood. Receptor source: a woman between 65 and 79 years old with acute or convalescent COVID-19.

The genes are TRBV7-9 and TRBJ2-1; D may be TRBD2 (5 bases). V lost 8 bases and J lost 4, with 6 bases in between. Germline V gives CDR1 SEHNR, CDR2 FQNEAQ (reference sequence). The CDR3 is 11 residues long. CDR3 nucleotide sequence: TGTGCCAGCCGACTATACAATGAGCAGTTCTTC. This gives the protein CASRLYNEQFF.

This sequence joins TRBV19 and TRBJ2-1; TRBD2 matches 7 bases. This CDR3 spans 14 amino acids. The V and J ends lost 5 bases and 5 bases, in that order; junction bases with no gene match: 6. Germline CDR1 and CDR2: LNHDA and SQIVND (reference sequence). CDR3 sequence reads: CASSAAAGNNEQFF. CDR3 sequence (DNA): TGTGCCAGTAGTGCCGCAGCGGGGAACAATGAGCAGTTCTTC.

The rearrangement uses TRBV12-3 or TRBV12-4 and TRBJ1-1; 8 bases map to TRBD1. The junction had 3 bases not matched to a gene; V was cut back by 6 bases and J by 6 bases. The CDR3 is 12 residues long. Here the CDR3 reads CASREQGAEAFF. CDR3 nucleotides: TGTGCCAGCAGGGAACAGGGGGCTGAAGCTTTCTTT.

This chain joins TRBV6-2 or TRBV6-3 and TRBJ1-1; the D is unclear. The CDR3 totals 14 residues. Per the germline V gene, CDR1 is MNHEY and CDR2 is SVGEGT. The ends were cut back, 2 bases at V and 4 bases at J, with 11 bases in the middle. DNA of the CDR3: TGTGCCAGCAGTTACATCGGGGAGCGCACTGAAGCTTTCTTT. Encoded protein: CASSYIGERTEAFF.

The rearrangement uses TRBV5-6 and TRBJ2-3; 9 bases match TRBD1. The junction had 3 bases not matched to a gene; V was cut back by 1 base and J by 0 bases. In germline, CDR1 is SGHDT, CDR2 YYEEEE. CDR3 length equals 16 residues. CDR3 residues: CASSLMTGGSTDTQYF. The CDR3 nucleotides read TGTGCCAGCAGCTTGATGACAGGGGGAAGCACAGATACGCAGTATTTT.

V usage is TRBV7-8 and J usage is TRBJ2-7; 8 bases are a match to TRBD2. Trimming cost V 0 bases and J 3 bases; bases outside gene matches: 1. Germline CDR1 is SGHVS and CDR2 is FQNEAQ. The CDR3 is made up of 14 amino acids. The DNA for the CDR3 is TGTGCCAGCAGCTTAGCGACTAGCGACTACGAGCAGTACTTC. Residues: CASSLATSDYEQYF.

The chain recombines TRBV30 with TRBJ2-7; D perhaps matches TRBD1 (5 bases). Per germline, CDR1 GTSNPN and CDR2 SVGIG (reference sequence). CDR3 length: 11 amino acids. With 2 bases removed from V and 5 bases from J, the gap between germline ends came to 7 bases. CDR3 DNA: TGTGCCTGGAGTCAGGGCAACGAGCAGTACTTC. It specifies CAWSQGNEQYF.

About this clone: The same CDR3 also results from other DNA sequences found in this sample. V gene TRBV10-3 combines with J gene TRBJ2-3, with D tentatively TRBD2 (6 bases). There are 13 residues in the CDR3. Germline CDR1 reads ENHRY; CDR2 reads SYGVKD. The germline V and J ends were trimmed by 5 bases and 2 bases, with 8 bases remaining between them. CDR3: CAISTGLTDTQYF. DNA for the CDR3: TGTGCCATCAGTACGGGACTCACAGATACGCAGTATTTT.

The gene calls are TRBV7-9 and TRBJ2-2; tentatively, D is TRBD2 (6 bases). Trimming cost V 2 bases and J 0 bases, with 10 bases left between them. The CDR3 runs to 16 residues. The germline CDR1 and CDR2 sequences are SEHNR and FQNEAQ (reference sequence). This chain's CDR3 is CASSLPGLANTGELFF. The CDR3 DNA reads TGTGCCAGCAGCTTACCGGGACTTGCGAACACCGGGGAGCTGTTTTTT. Based on the CDR3 plus reference TRBV7-9 and TRBJ2-2, the full variable domain is DTGVSQNPRHKITKRGQNVTFRCDPISEHNRLYWYRQTLGQGPEFLTYFQNEAQLEKSRLLSDRFSAERPKGSFSTLEIQRTEQGDSAMYLCASSLPGLANTGELFFGEGSRLTVL.

J is TRBJ2-1 and V is TRBV28; TRBD2 agrees at 14 bases. This CDR3 is built from 19 residues. Looked up from germline, CDR1 is MDHEN and CDR2 is SYDVKM. With V trimmed by 5 bases and J by 1 base, 10 bases remained unmatched. CDR3 nucleotides: TGTGCCAGCAGTCCACCGGGACTAGCGGGAGCGGGGTCCTACAATGAGCAGTTCTTC. Encoded protein: CASSPPGLAGAGSYNEQFF.

The J gene is TRBJ1-2, the V gene TRBV6-5; the D gene is possibly TRBD1 (6 bases). Germline values: CDR1 MNHEY, CDR2 SVGAGI. Trimming took 4 bases from V and 7 from J, leaving 16 bases between them. The CDR3 spans 14 residues. CDR3 sequence (DNA): TGTGCCAGCAGTTTCAGGGGAGGGGTTCGTGGCTACACCTTC. Amino acid sequence: CASSFRGGVRGYTF.

This chain uses TRBV27 with TRBJ1-6; possibly TRBD1 for D (6 bases). Germline CDR1 reads MNHEY; CDR2 reads SMNVEV (reference sequence). CDR3 length equals 15 residues. The V gene lost 4 bases and the J gene lost 5 bases, with 12 bases spanning the gap. CDR3 residues: CASSWGGAHNSPLHF. The CDR3 bases are TGTGCCAGCAGTTGGGGGGGGGCGCATAATTCACCCCTCCACTTT.

The chain carries TRBV30 and TRBJ2-7; 11 nucleotides align to TRBD1. The CDR3 spans 14 residues. Per germline, CDR1 GTSNPN and CDR2 SVGIG (reference sequence). J gave up 2 bases and V 3 bases, and 3 bases lay outside the gene matches. The CDR3 coding sequence is TGTGCCTGGAGAAGGGGACAGGGGGCCTACGAGCAGTACTTC. Protein: CAWRRGQGAYEQYF.

CDR3 sequence reads: CAGGDGTGELFF. CDR3 sequence (DNA): TGTGCCGGGGGGGATGGCACCGGGGAGCTGTTTTTT. This chain connects TRBV28 to TRBJ2-2, with 7 bases that match TRBD2. CDR3 size: 12 residues. The trim removed 11 bases at V and 4 bases at J, leaving 4 bases unmatched. Germline V lookup: CDR1 MDHEN, CDR2 SYDVKM.

The V call is TRBV11-2, the J call TRBJ1-5; 7 nucleotides align to TRBD1. Unmatched junction bases numbered 1, after V lost 1 base and J lost 4 bases. This CDR3 comprises 14 residues. Germline-derived CDR1 and CDR2 are SGHAT and FQNNGV. The CDR3 loop is CASSLATGNQPQHF. As DNA, the CDR3 is TGTGCCAGCAGCTTAGCGACAGGGAATCAGCCCCAGCATTTT. Looking up the rest from reference TRBV11-2 and TRBJ1-5 gives the full variable domain: EAGVAQSPRYKIIEKRQSVAFWCNPISGHATLYWYQQILGQGPKLLIQFQNNGVVDDSQLPKDRFSAERLKGVDSTLKIQPAKLEDSAVYLCASSLATGNQPQHFGDGTRLSIL.

This clone was counted only a few times. The chain employs TRBV6-5 and TRBJ2-7, with 11 bases lining up with TRBD2. The V gene's germline CDR1 is MNHEY and CDR2 SVGAGI. V trimming: 7 bases; J trimming: 4 bases; junction bases outside the gene matches: 9. This CDR3 has 15 amino acids. This chain's CDR3 is CASTVGVAGGYEQYF. The CDR3 nucleotides read TGTGCCAGCACCGTAGGGGTAGCGGGAGGGTACGAGCAGTACTTC.

V is TRBV19 and J is TRBJ1-6, with D hard to call. V dropped 5 bases and J dropped 8 bases, with 10 bases sitting between them. This CDR3 contains 13 residues. Germline assignment: CDR1 LNHDA and CDR2 SQIVND (reference sequence). CDR3: CASSFGSDSPLHF. CDR3 bases: TGTGCCAGTAGTTTTGGTAGTGATTCACCCCTCCACTTT.

This clone was counted ten times or more. The gene calls are TRBV9 and TRBJ1-6, with 8 positions matching TRBD1. The CDR3 runs 12 residues. V was pared by 3 bases and J by 15 bases, with 5 bases of the junction left unmatched. The V gene's germline CDR1 is SGDLS and CDR2 YYNGEE. The CDR3 DNA follows: TGTGCCAGCAGCGGAAGGACAGGGATCCTCCACTTT. Encoded protein: CASSGRTGILHF.

CDR3 nucleotides: TGTGCCAGCAGCGTTTCCCCGGGACTAGCGTCCGGGGAGCTGTTTTTT. Translation gives CASSVSPGLASGELFF. The genes are TRBV9 and TRBJ2-2; 10 bases map to TRBD2. V was clipped by 2 bases and J by 6 bases; unmatched bases: 7. Germline assignment: CDR1 SGDLS and CDR2 YYNGEE. The CDR3 is 16 residues long.

This chain links TRBV19 with TRBJ2-2; 7 bases map to TRBD2. CDR3 size: 15 residues. Germline lookup yields CDR1 LNHDA and CDR2 SQIVND (reference sequence). V lost 6 bases to trimming and J lost 3 bases; unmatched junction nucleotides: 7. The CDR3 DNA sequence: TGTGCCAGTAGGTCCGGGGGGAGTTACACCGGGGAGCTGTTTTTT. This sequence encodes CASRSGGSYTGELFF.

V is TRBV6-2 or TRBV6-3 and J is TRBJ2-5, with D possibly TRBD2 on 5 matching bases. Trimming cost V 2 bases and J 7 bases, with 14 bases left between them. The germline V gene has CDR1 MNHEY and CDR2 SVGEGT. The CDR3 spans 14 residues. Here the CDR3 DNA reads TGTGCCAGCAGTTACGGTCTCGGGAAGTGGACCCAGTACTTC. Amino acid sequence: CASSYGLGKWTQYF.

The chain couples TRBV3-1 (or the pseudogene TRBV3-2) to TRBJ1-3, with D perhaps matching TRBD1 (6 bases). This CDR3 is 15 amino acids long. V lost 0 bases and J 1 base, leaving 7 bases between the germline ends. CDR1 is LGHDT and CDR2 is YNNKEL in the germline V gene (reference sequence). CDR3 sequence: CASSQDQGSGNTIYF. CDR3 in DNA: TGTGCCAGCAGCCAAGATCAGGGGTCTGGAAACACCATATATTTT.

The chain has TRBV5-1 and TRBJ1-1, with 7 bases that match TRBD1. The J segment lost 1 base and the V segment lost 0 bases, leaving 3 bases of the junction unmatched. The CDR3 runs 15 residues. CDR1 SGHRS and CDR2 YFSETQ come from the germline V gene. The CDR3 DNA reads as TGCGCCAGCAGCTTGGGCCACAGGGGGAACACTGAAGCTTTCTTT. This sequence encodes CASSLGHRGNTEAFF.

This chain links TRBV19 with TRBJ1-1, with 7 bases identical to TRBD1. The CDR3 runs to 14 residues. The V gene end was trimmed by 7 bases and the J gene end by 2 bases; junction bases not matched to a gene: 7. Germline lookup yields CDR1 LNHDA and CDR2 SQIVND (reference sequence). The CDR3 region has the DNA TGTGCCAGTACCCCGACAGGGCCTAACACTGAAGCTTTCTTT. This sequence encodes CASTPTGPNTEAFF.

The gene calls are TRBV3-1 (or the pseudogene TRBV3-2) and TRBJ2-7; a weak D match, TRBD1 (5 bases). V was pared by 0 bases and J by 5 bases, with 11 bases between. This CDR3 is built from 14 residues. Germline values: CDR1 LGHDT, CDR2 YNNKEL (reference sequence). The CDR3, as DNA: TGTGCCAGCAGCCAAGAGGGGCTACCCCACGAGCAGTACTTC. Its protein is CASSQEGLPHEQYF.

The chain recombines TRBV9 with TRBJ2-7; 7 bases line up with TRBD2. Losses at the gene ends were 4 bases for V and 2 bases for J; bases not matched to a gene: 9. This CDR3 is built from 15 residues. Germline CDR1 reads SGDLS; CDR2 reads YYNGEE. CDR3 nucleotide sequence: TGTGCCAGCAGCTCCCATAGCGGGTCTGCCTACGAGCAGTACTTC. This encodes CASSSHSGSAYEQYF. Filled out from reference TRBV9 and TRBJ2-7, the complete variable domain reads DSGVTQTPKHLITATGQRVTLRCSPRSGDLSVYWYQQSLDQGLQFLIQYYNGEERAKGNILERFSAQQFPDLHSELNLSSLELGDSALYFCASSSHSGSAYEQYFGPGTRLTVT.

This chain joins TRBV7-8 and TRBJ2-2, with a weak D call TRBD1 (6 bases). V was cut by 4 bases and J by 6 bases, with 15 bases left in between. CDR3 length equals 15 residues. Germline-derived CDR1 and CDR2 are SGHVS and FQNEAQ. The CDR3 sequence: CASSSGTHGSGELFF. The CDR3 coding sequence is TGTGCCAGCAGCTCCGGGACACATGGGTCCGGGGAGCTGTTTTTT.

The rearrangement links TRBV6-1 to TRBJ1-5; a weak D match, TRBD1 (6 bases). The CDR3 has 16 residues. V dropped 3 bases and J dropped 5 bases, with 17 bases sitting between them. The germline V gene has CDR1 MNHNS and CDR2 SASEGT. The CDR3 DNA is TGTGCCAGCAGTGACGCCCCGGGACATCCTTATCAGCCCCAGCATTTT. It encodes CASSDAPGHPYQPQHF.

The chain is built from TRBV18 and TRBJ1-2, with TRBD1 identical over 8 bases. V lost 3 bases and J lost 3; bases outside the gene matches: 6. Germline values: CDR1 KGHSH, CDR2 LQKENI. The CDR3 has 15 amino acids. In nucleotides, the CDR3 is TGTGCCAGCTCACCCTCGGACAGGGCGGACTATGGCTACACCTTC. It is translated as CASSPSDRADYGYTF.

The chain employs TRBV6-5 and TRBJ1-6; 9 bases align to TRBD1. This CDR3 spans 14 amino acids. Germline lookup yields CDR1 MNHEY and CDR2 SVGAGI. J was trimmed by 11 bases and V by 6 bases; bases with no gene match: 8. The CDR3, as DNA: TGTGCCAGCAGCGAGGGACAGGGCGGGCCACCCCTCCACTTT. Translation gives CASSEGQGGPPLHF.